This passage covers 10 T cell receptor beta chains from one sample sequenced in a study of OX40 agonist ivuxolimab in advanced cancers. TCRdb's copy holds only in-frame clones and misses some; the assay was immunoSEQ multiplex PCR. Of fewer than 90,000 clones listed, 85% to 90% are singletons. The specimen was CD4+ or CD8+ T cells sorted from blood, collected in a trial of the OX40 agonist ivuxolimab. Receptors were obtained from an adult with an advanced solid tumor such as melanoma, head and neck, liver or kidney cancer.

The genes are TRBV10-3 and TRBJ2-7; 7 positions agree with TRBD1. J gave up 2 bases and V 5 bases, and 3 bases lay outside the gene matches. In germline, CDR1 is ENHRY, CDR2 SYGVKD. The CDR3 loop spans 13 amino acids. The CDR3 loop is CAISTGDTYEQYV. CDR3 nucleotide sequence: TGTGCCATCAGTACAGGGGACACCTACGAGCAGTACGTC.

The rearrangement uses TRBV6-5 and TRBJ2-4; maybe TRBD2 (5 bases). The length of the CDR3 is 15 residues. Germline-derived CDR1 and CDR2 are MNHEY and SVGAGI. Trimming shortened V by 6 bases and J by 1 base, and 13 bases separated the two germline ends. The chain's CDR3 is CASSRARAAKNIQYF. The CDR3 DNA reads as TGTGCCAGCAGCCGAGCGCGGGCCGCCAAAAACATTCAGTACTTC.

The chain joins TRBV4-3 to TRBJ2-1; D is possibly TRBD1 (5 bases). This CDR3 region has 18 residues. Germline CDR1 LGHNA, CDR2 YSLEER. V lost 1 base, J lost 2 bases, and 18 bases lay in between. The CDR3, as DNA: TGCGCCAGCAGCCAAGCCCCGGCCCCCCAAGGGGCCTACAATGAGCAGTTCTTC. Its translation: CASSQAPAPQGAYNEQFF.

J is TRBJ1-4 and V is TRBV6-6, with TRBD1 as a possible D gene (5 bases). Germline CDR1 is MNHNY and CDR2 is SVGAGI (reference sequence). V lost 6 bases and J lost 5, with 19 bases in between. The CDR3 length is 16 residues. The CDR3 DNA follows: TGTGCCAGCAGCCCACTTGGGGCAGCCTTAAATGAAAAACTGTTTTTT. Residues: CASSPLGAALNEKLFF.

This clone has a single count. The chain employs TRBV4-1 and TRBJ2-4; D tentatively reads TRBD1 or TRBD2 (7 bases each). CDR1 is MGHRA, CDR2 YSYEKL, per germline. CDR3 length: 16 amino acids. V was pared by 1 base and J by 8 bases, with 18 bases between. Here the CDR3 DNA reads TGCGCCAGCAGCCAAGGACCGGGAGGACAGGTGGACATTCAGTACTTC. This codes for CASSQGPGGQVDIQYF.

V usage is TRBV10-2 and J usage is TRBJ2-1, with TRBD2 matching over 11 bases. This CDR3 region has 17 residues. Losses at the gene ends were 3 bases for V and 0 bases for J; bases not matched to a gene: 4. From germline, CDR1 is WSHSY and CDR2 SAAADI. The CDR3 nucleotides are TGCGCCAGCAGTGAACTAGCGGGGGCTAGCTCCTACAATGAGCAGTTCTTC. The encoded protein is CASSELAGASSYNEQFF.

In its sample, this clone was seen a few times. The chain uses TRBV5-4 and TRBJ2-4, with 8 bases that match TRBD1. Germline loops: CDR1 SGHNT, CDR2 YYREEE (reference sequence). J was trimmed by 14 bases and V by 4 bases; bases with no gene match: 11. The CDR3 length is 13 residues. The CDR3 loop is CASSTRDRGLEYF. The CDR3 nucleotides are TGTGCCAGCAGCACAAGAGACAGGGGATTAGAGTACTTC.

The V call is TRBV27, the J call TRBJ2-5, with a tentative D call TRBD2 (6 bases). With 3 bases removed from V and 0 bases from J, the gap between germline ends came to 14 bases. Germline V CDR1 and CDR2: MNHEY, SMNVEV (reference sequence). The CDR3 runs 16 residues. This CDR3 is CASSLFGRTNQETQYF. In DNA, the CDR3 is TGTGCCAGCAGTTTGTTTGGCAGGACTAACCAAGAGACCCAGTACTTC.

The chain couples TRBV4-3 to TRBJ2-5; D tentatively reads TRBD1 or TRBD2 (5 bases each). V dropped 4 bases and J dropped 2 bases, with 14 bases sitting between them. The CDR3 has 15 residues. Germline CDR1 reads LGHNA; CDR2 reads YSLEER. The DNA of the CDR3 is TGCGCCAGCAGCCGGGACCTCGGCGGACAAGAGACCCAGTACTTC. It yields the protein CASSRDLGGQETQYF.

In DNA, the CDR3 is TGCGCCAGCAGCCAAGAGGGGGGAGATGGCTACACCTTC. Translated: CASSQEGGDGYTF. The chain links TRBV4-3 to TRBJ1-2, with a possible D match to TRBD1 (5 bases). The length of the CDR3 is 13 residues. The V gene lost 0 bases and the J gene lost 6 bases, with 8 bases spanning the gap. In germline, CDR1 is LGHNA, CDR2 YSLEER.